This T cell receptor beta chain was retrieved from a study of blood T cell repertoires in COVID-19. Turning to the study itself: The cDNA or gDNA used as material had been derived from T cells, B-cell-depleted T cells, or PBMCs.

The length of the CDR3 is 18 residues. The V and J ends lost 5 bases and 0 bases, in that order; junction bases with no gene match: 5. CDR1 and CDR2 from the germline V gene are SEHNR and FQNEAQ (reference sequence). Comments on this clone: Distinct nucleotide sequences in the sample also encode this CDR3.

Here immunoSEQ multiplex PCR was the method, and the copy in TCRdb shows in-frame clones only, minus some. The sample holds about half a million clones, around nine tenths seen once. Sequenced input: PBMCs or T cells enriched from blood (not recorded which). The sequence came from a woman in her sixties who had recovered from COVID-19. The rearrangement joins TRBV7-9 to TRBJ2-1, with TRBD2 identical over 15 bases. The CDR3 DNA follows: TGTGCCAGCAGCCTTGGGACTAGCGGGGGGAGCTCCTACAATGAGCAGTTCTTC. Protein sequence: CASSLGTSGGSSYNEQFF.